Each of the 18 T cell receptor beta chains below was sequenced from the same sample in a study of T cell clonality in common variable immunodeficiency (dated by TCRdb to between 2015 and 2016). Preparation of the library involved the immunoSEQ multiplex PCR assay. What TCRdb holds here is the immuneACCESS table cut down to in-frame rearrangements. Part of the clones is not present; checked against another copy, under half of the missing clones reflect an unresolved V gene, and the others are unexplained. This sample has more than 35,000 clones, none of them a singleton. Approximately 1% of the sample goes to the ten largest clones. The specimen was peripheral blood mononuclear cells. These receptor sequences come from a person aged 18 to 75 in good health.

This clone was seen ten or more times. The read is 3 residues too short to cover the CDR3 end, so that end is filled in from the germline J gene. The J gene is TRBJ1-1, the V gene TRBV4-1; possibly TRBD1 for D (6 bases). This CDR3 contains 18 residues. Germline V CDR1 and CDR2: MGHRA, YSYEKL. Trimming stripped 2 bases from V and 0 bases from J, with 19 bases between. CDR3 sequence: CASSQNSGGRWVNTEAFF. CDR3 bases read: TGCGCCAGCAGCCAAAATTCCGGGGGGCGATGGGTGAACACTGAA.

This clone was recorded at least ten times. Read data end 3 residues before the CDR3 end; the end is taken from the germline J gene. The chain employs TRBV20-1 and TRBJ2-2, with 10 bases that match TRBD1. V lost 2 bases, J lost 1 base, and 4 bases stayed unmatched. The CDR3 contains 16 residues. CDR1 and CDR2 from the germline V gene are DFQATT and SNEGSKA (reference sequence). CDR3 sequence reads: CSARPWTGGNTGELFF. The covered CDR3 bases are TGCAGTGCTAGACCTTGGACAGGGGGGAACACCGGGGAG.

This clone was picked up many times. From the germline J gene comes the end of the CDR3, since the read stops 3 residues before it. The J gene is TRBJ1-1, the V gene TRBV7-9; 9 nucleotides line up with TRBD1. The CDR3 loop spans 14 amino acids. Per the germline V gene, CDR1 is SEHNR and CDR2 is FQNEAQ (reference sequence). CDR3 DNA, as far as it was read: TGTGCCAGCAGCTTCCAGACTGGGACAGGGGAA. Amino acids: CASSFQTGTGE. The whole CDR3 region reads CASSFQTGTGEAFF.

This clone was seen many times. Read coverage stops 3 residues before the CDR3 terminus; the germline J gene supplies the remainder. This chain connects TRBV30 to TRBJ2-5, with unresolved D. The CDR3 contains 14 residues. Germline CDR1 and CDR2: GTSNPN and SVGIG (reference sequence). Trimming shortened V by 2 bases and J by 3 bases, and 13 bases separated the two germline ends. The CDR3 DNA, read in part, is TGTGCCTGGAGTTTAAGCGTCAGAAAAGAGACC. Residues: CAWSLSVRKET. The CDR3 in full is CAWSLSVRKETQYF.

In this sample, this clone turned up many times. The read falls 3 residues short of the CDR3 end, and the missing part is taken from the germline J gene. The chain couples TRBV6-2 or TRBV6-3 to TRBJ2-5, with D maybe TRBD1 (6 bases). V lost 6 bases, J lost 5 bases, and 16 bases lay in between. This CDR3 region has 14 residues. Germline CDR1 reads MNHEY; CDR2 reads SVGEGT. The CDR3 sequence: CASSHKQGYETQYF. CDR3 DNA (partial): TGTGCCAGCAGCCATAAACAGGGTTATGAGACC.

The sample holds a few counts of this clone. The read ends 3 residues shy of where the CDR3 ends; the end is completed using the germline J gene. The chain combines TRBV2 with TRBJ1-1; a weak D match, TRBD1 (6 bases). Trimming shortened V by 0 bases and J by 1 base, and 12 bases separated the two germline ends. In germline, CDR1 is SNHLY, CDR2 FYNNEI. The CDR3 runs 16 residues. The sequenced CDR3 bases are TGTGCCAGCAGTGAAGCGCCAGGGGACGCGAACACTGAA. Translated: CASSEAPGDANTE. The CDR3 reads in full as CASSEAPGDANTEAFF. The full variable domain, its missing parts supplied by reference TRBV2 and TRBJ1-1, is EPEVTQTPSHQVTQMGQEVILRCVPISNHLYFYWYRQILGQKVEFLVSFYNNEISEKSEIFDDQFSVERPDGSNFTLKIRSTKLEDSAMYFCASSEAPGDANTEAFFGQGTRLTVV.

Note on this clone: The read ends 3 residues shy of where the CDR3 ends; the end is completed using the germline J gene. V usage is TRBV18 and J usage is TRBJ2-3; 8 bases fit TRBD2. The CDR3 is 18 amino acids. Germline V lookup: CDR1 KGHSH, CDR2 LQKENI. J was trimmed by 5 bases and V by 6 bases; bases with no gene match: 19. CDR3 bases read: TGTGCCAGCTCCCGACTTTCCCCGGGGGGGGGTCAAAAAGATACG. Its translation is CASSRLSPGGGQKDT. The entire CDR3 sequence reads CASSRLSPGGGQKDTQYF.

This clone was seen ten or more times. CDR3 sequence reads: CSAREGTIQPQHF. The CDR3 DNA, read in part, is TGCAGTGCTAGAGAAGGGACTATCCAGCCC. The chain employs TRBV20-1 and TRBJ1-5; perhaps TRBD1 as D (5 bases). The sequenced fragment ends 3 residues before the CDR3 boundary, so the rest is inferred from the germline J gene. The CDR3 runs to 13 residues. CDR1 DFQATT and CDR2 SNEGSKA come from the germline V gene (reference sequence). Trimming left V 0 bases short and J 7 bases short, with 10 bases between.

This clone was seen at least ten times. The read terminates 3 residues ahead of where the CDR3 ends, so the germline J gene completes it. The rearrangement links TRBV7-8 to TRBJ1-5, with 8 nucleotides matching TRBD1. The CDR3 consists of 14 residues. V gave up 1 base and J gave up 7 bases; unmatched junction bases: 3. CDR1 is SGHVS and CDR2 is FQNEAQ in the germline V gene. The CDR3 loop reads CASSLGSGGQPQHF. The CDR3 bases that were read are TGTGCCAGCAGCTTAGGCTCAGGGGGCCAGCCC.

This clone has a count of ten or more. The CDR3 extends 3 residues past the end of the read, so its final part is completed from the germline J gene. V is TRBV6-1 and J is TRBJ2-1, with TRBD1 matching over 7 bases. Unmatched junction bases numbered 9, after V lost 4 bases and J lost 3 bases. The CDR3 loop spans 16 amino acids. CDR1 is MNHNS and CDR2 is SASEGT in the germline V gene. CDR3 DNA (partial): TGTGCCAGCAGTGGGGCCGGGACAGTCATCTACAATGAG. Its protein product is CASSGAGTVIYNE. The full CDR3 sequence reads CASSGAGTVIYNEQFF.

This clone was detected only a few times. Coverage ceases 3 residues before the CDR3 finishes, and the germline J gene fills in the end. The chain is built from TRBV2 and TRBJ2-5, with TRBD1 matching over 10 bases. CDR3 length: 16 residues. The trim removed 5 bases at V and 5 bases at J, leaving 11 bases unmatched. Germline V CDR1 and CDR2: SNHLY, FYNNEI. This chain's CDR3 is CASSRLKTGGSETQYF. The covered CDR3 bases are TGTGCCAGCAGTAGGTTGAAGACAGGGGGCTCGGAGACC. The full variable domain, its missing parts supplied by reference TRBV2 and TRBJ2-5, is EPEVTQTPSHQVTQMGQEVILRCVPISNHLYFYWYRQILGQKVEFLVSFYNNEISEKSEIFDDQFSVERPDGSNFTLKIRSTKLEDSAMYFCASSRLKTGGSETQYFGPGTRLLVL.

At least ten counts were recorded for this clone. Read coverage stops 3 residues before the CDR3 terminus; the germline J gene supplies the remainder. This chain joins TRBV12-3 or TRBV12-4 and TRBJ2-5; 9 bases fit TRBD2. With 2 bases clipped from V and 5 bases from J, the junction kept 6 bases outside the gene matches. The CDR3 covers 15 residues. The CDR3 loop is CASSLIAGGPETQYF. CDR3 DNA, as far as it was read: TGTGCCAGCAGTTTAATCGCGGGGGGGCCGGAGACC.

This clone was recorded many times. The read stops 3 residues short of the end of the CDR3; the missing end is completed from the germline J gene. This chain joins TRBV7-2 and TRBJ1-5, with 8 bases lining up with TRBD1. Germline CDR1 and CDR2: SGHTA and FQGNSA. The CDR3 length is 14 residues. Germline trimming cut 5 bases from V and 2 bases from J; bases unmatched to any gene: 2. The DNA read from the CDR3 is TGTGCCAGCAGCAAGACAGGGGGCAATCAGCCC. Its translation: CASSKTGGNQP. The full CDR3 protein is CASSKTGGNQPQHF. Together with reference TRBV7-2 and TRBJ1-5, the CDR3 gives the full variable domain: GAGVSQSPSNKVTEKGKDVELRCDPISGHTALYWYRQSLGQGLEFLIYFQGNSAPDKSGLPSDRFSAERTGGSVSTLTIQRTQQEDSAVYLCASSKTGGNQPQHFGDGTRLSIL.

This clone was seen repeatedly, ten times or more. One end of the junction fails to match germline, which may point to a read error. The CDR3 protein is CASSLGDRVGDTQYF. The sequenced part of the CDR3 DNA is TGTGCTAGCAGCTTAGGTGACAGGGTAGGCGATACG. V usage is TRBV7-7 and J usage is TRBJ2-3, with 7 bases that match TRBD1. Read coverage stops 3 residues before the CDR3 terminus; the germline J gene supplies the remainder. The CDR3 totals 15 residues. Germline V gene data show CDR1 as SSHAT and CDR2 as FNYEAQ (reference sequence). Looking up the rest from reference TRBV7-7 and TRBJ2-3 gives the full variable domain: GAGVSQSPRYKVTKRGQDVTLRCDPISSHATLYWYQQALGQGPEFLTYFNYEAQPDKSGLPSDRFSAERPEGSISTLTIQRTEQRDSAMYRCASSLGDRVGDTQYFGPGTRLTVL.

This clone was seen repeatedly, ten times or more. The read gets to within 3 residues of the CDR3 end, and the germline J gene fills in the rest. The chain links TRBV2 to TRBJ2-7; 7 nucleotides agree with TRBD1. Germline values: CDR1 SNHLY, CDR2 FYNNEI. The trim removed 2 bases at V and 4 bases at J, leaving 8 bases unmatched. This CDR3 is 15 amino acids long. The DNA read from the CDR3 is TGTGCCAGCAGTGAACAGGGGGTTCGGTTTTACGAG. Amino acid sequence: CASSEQGVRFYE. The full CDR3 protein reads CASSEQGVRFYEQYF.

This clone has more than one count but fewer than ten. The read halts 3 residues ahead of the CDR3 end, with the missing end drawn from the germline J gene. J is TRBJ1-6 and V is TRBV25-1; D is unclear. Germline loops: CDR1 MGHDK, CDR2 SYGVNS. V was trimmed by 1 base and J by 2 bases, leaving 15 bases between them. This CDR3 is 18 amino acids long. The DNA read from the CDR3 is TGTGCCAGCAGTGAATTTTTTCAGGCGAGTCCCTATAATTCACCC. This translates into CASSEFFQASPYNSP. The complete CDR3 protein is CASSEFFQASPYNSPLHF.

This clone was recorded at least ten times. Incomplete CDR3 DNA: TGTGCCAGCAGCGAGAAGGACAGGGAGGCCTACAATGAG. Amino acid sequence: CASSEKDREAYNE. The entire CDR3 protein is CASSEKDREAYNEQFF. V usage is TRBV2 and J usage is TRBJ2-1; TRBD1 matches 8 bases. The read ends 3 residues early relative to the CDR3; the germline J gene fills the gap. With 6 bases clipped from V and 2 bases from J, the junction kept 9 bases outside the gene matches. This CDR3 is 16 amino acids long. Germline-derived CDR1 and CDR2 are SNHLY and FYNNEI.

This clone was detected ten times or more. The CDR3 loop reads CSAGPGGEQFF. Incomplete CDR3 DNA: TGCAGCGCCGGACCCGGGGGTGAG. The V and J genes are TRBV29-1 and TRBJ2-1; a weak D match, TRBD2 (6 bases). The read terminates 3 residues before the CDR3 end, so the remaining end is supplied by the germline J gene. CDR1 SQVTM and CDR2 ANQGSEA come from the germline V gene. This CDR3 comprises 11 residues. Trimming shortened V by 7 bases and J by 9 bases, and 13 bases separated the two germline ends.